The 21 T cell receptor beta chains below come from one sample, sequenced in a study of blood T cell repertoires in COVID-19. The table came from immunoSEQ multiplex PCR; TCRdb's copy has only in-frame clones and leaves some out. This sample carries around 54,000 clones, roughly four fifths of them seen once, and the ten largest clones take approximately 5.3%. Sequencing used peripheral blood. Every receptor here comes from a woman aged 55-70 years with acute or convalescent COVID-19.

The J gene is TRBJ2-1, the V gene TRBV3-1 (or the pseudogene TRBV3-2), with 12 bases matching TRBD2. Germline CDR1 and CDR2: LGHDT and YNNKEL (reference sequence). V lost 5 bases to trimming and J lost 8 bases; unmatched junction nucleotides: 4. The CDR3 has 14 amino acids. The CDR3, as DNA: TGTGCCAGCAGCGAGACTAGCGGGAGACATGAGCAGTTCTTC. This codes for CASSETSGRHEQFF.

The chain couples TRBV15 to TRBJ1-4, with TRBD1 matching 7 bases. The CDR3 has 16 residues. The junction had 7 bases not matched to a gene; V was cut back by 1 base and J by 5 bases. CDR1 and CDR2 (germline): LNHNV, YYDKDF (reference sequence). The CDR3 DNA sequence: TGTGCCACCAGCAGAGGGGGGACAGCACAGAATGAAAAACTGTTTTTT. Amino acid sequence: CATSRGGTAQNEKLFF.

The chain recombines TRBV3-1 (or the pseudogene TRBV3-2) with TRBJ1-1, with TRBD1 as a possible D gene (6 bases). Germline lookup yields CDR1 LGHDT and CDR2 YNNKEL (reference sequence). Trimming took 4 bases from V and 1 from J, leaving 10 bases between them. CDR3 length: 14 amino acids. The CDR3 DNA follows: TGTGCCAGCAGCCGGAACAGGGAGAACACTGAAGCTTTCTTT. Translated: CASSRNRENTEAFF.

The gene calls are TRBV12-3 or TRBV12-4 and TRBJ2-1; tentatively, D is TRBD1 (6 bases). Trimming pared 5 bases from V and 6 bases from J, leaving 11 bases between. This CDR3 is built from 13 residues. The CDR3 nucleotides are TGTGCCAGCAGTCACAGGGATTCCAATGAGCAGTTCTTC. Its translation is CASSHRDSNEQFF.

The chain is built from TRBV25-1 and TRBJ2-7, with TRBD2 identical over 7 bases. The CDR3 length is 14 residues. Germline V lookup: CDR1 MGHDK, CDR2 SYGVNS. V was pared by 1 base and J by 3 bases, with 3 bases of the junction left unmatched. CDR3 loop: CASSEFGLVYEQYF. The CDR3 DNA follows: TGTGCCAGCAGTGAATTTGGACTAGTCTACGAGCAGTACTTC.

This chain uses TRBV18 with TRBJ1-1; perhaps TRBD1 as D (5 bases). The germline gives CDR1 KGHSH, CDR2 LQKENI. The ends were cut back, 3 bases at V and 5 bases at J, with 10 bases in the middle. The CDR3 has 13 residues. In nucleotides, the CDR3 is TGTGCCAGCTCACCCGCGGAGGGGACTGAAGCTTTCTTT. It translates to CASSPAEGTEAFF.

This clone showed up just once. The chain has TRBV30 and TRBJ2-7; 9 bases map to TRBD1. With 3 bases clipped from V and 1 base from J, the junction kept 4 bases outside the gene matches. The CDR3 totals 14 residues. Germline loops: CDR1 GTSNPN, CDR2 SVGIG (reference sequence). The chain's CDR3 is CAWRAGTGSYEQYF. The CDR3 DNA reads TGTGCCTGGAGAGCCGGGACAGGGTCCTACGAGCAGTACTTC. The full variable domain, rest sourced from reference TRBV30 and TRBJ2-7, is SQTIHQWPATLVQPVGSPLSLECTVEGTSNPNLYWYRQAAGRGLQLLFYSVGIGQISSEVPQNLSASRPQDRQFILSSKKLLLSDSGFYLCAWRAGTGSYEQYFGPGTRLTVT.

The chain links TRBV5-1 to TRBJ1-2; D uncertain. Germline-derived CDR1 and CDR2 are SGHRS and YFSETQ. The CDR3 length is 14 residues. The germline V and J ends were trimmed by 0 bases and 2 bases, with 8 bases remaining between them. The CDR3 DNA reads TGCGCCAGCAGCTTGGTGGCAACAAACTATGGCTACACCTTC. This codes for CASSLVATNYGYTF.

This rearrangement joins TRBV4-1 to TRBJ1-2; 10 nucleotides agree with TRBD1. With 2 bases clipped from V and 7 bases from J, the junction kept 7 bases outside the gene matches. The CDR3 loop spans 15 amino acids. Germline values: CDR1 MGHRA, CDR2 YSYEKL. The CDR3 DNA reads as TGCGCCAGCAGCCAATCCCCTGGACAGGGGGTTGGCTACACCTTC. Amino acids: CASSQSPGQGVGYTF.

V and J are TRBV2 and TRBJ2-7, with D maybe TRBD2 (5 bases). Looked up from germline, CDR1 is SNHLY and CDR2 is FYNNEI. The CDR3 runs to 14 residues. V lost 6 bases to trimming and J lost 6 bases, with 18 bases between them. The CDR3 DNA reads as TGTGCCAGCAGCGCGGGCAGGCTTGATATCGAGCAGTACTTC. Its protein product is CASSAGRLDIEQYF.

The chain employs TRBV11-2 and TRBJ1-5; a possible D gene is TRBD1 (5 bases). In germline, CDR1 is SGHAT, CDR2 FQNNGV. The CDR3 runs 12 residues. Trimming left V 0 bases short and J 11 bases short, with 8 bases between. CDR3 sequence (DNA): TGTGCCAGCAGCTTAGACAGGGAGGCCCAGCATTTT. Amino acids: CASSLDREAQHF.

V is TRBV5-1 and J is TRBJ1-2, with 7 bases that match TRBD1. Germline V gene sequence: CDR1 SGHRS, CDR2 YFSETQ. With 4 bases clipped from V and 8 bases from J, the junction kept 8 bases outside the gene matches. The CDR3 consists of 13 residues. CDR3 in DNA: TGCGCCAGCAGCCCCCGGACAGGTGGGGGCTACACCTTC. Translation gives CASSPRTGGGYTF.

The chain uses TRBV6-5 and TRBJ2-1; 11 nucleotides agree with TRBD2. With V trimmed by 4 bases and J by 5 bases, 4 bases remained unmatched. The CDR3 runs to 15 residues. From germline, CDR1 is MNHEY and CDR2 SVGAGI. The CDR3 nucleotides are TGTGCCAGCAGTTCGGGACTAGCGGCCCACAATGAGCAGTTCTTC. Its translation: CASSSGLAAHNEQFF.

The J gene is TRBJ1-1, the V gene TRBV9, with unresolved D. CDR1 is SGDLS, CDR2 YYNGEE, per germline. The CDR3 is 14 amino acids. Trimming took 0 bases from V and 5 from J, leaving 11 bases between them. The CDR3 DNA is TGTGCCAGCAGCGTAGAAATGGGAGATACTGAAGCTTTCTTT. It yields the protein CASSVEMGDTEAFF.

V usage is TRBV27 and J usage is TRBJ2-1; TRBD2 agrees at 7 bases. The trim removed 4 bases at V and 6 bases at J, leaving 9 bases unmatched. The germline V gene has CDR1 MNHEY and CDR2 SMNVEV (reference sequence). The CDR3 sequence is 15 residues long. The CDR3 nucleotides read TGTGCCAGCAGTTCTCCGGGACTAAAGGGCAATGAGCAGTTCTTC. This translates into CASSSPGLKGNEQFF.

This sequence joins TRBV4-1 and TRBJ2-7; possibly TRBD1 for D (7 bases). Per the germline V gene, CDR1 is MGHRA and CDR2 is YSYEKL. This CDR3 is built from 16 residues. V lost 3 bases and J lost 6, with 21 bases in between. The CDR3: CASSQAQTGRNREQYF. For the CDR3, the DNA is TGCGCCAGCAGCCAGGCACAGACAGGGAGGAATCGCGAGCAGTACTTC.

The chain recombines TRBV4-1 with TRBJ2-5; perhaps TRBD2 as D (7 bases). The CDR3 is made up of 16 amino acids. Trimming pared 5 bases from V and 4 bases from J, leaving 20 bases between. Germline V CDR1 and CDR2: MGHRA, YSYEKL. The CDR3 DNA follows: TGCGCCAGCAGCGGGGGGGCTAGCGGTATGGGAGAGACCCAGTACTTC. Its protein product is CASSGGASGMGETQYF.

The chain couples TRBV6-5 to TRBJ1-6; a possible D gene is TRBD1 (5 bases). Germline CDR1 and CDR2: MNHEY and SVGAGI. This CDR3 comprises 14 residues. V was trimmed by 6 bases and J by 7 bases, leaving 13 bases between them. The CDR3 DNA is TGTGCCAGCAGACAGGACCTCGGGAATTCACCCCTCCACTTT. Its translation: CASRQDLGNSPLHF.

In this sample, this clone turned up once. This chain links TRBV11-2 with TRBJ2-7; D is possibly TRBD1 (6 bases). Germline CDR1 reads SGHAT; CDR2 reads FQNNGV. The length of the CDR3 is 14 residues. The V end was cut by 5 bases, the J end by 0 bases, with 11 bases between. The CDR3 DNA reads TGTGCCAGCAGCAGGAGACAGGTCTCCTACGAGCAGTACTTC. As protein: CASSRRQVSYEQYF.

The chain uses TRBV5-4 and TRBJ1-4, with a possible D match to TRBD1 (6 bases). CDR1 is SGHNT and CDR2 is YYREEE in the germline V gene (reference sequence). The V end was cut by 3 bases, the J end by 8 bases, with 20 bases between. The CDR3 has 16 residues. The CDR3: CASSSNTGTPGEKLFF. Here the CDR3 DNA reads TGTGCCAGCAGCTCAAATACCGGGACACCGGGGGAAAAACTGTTTTTT.

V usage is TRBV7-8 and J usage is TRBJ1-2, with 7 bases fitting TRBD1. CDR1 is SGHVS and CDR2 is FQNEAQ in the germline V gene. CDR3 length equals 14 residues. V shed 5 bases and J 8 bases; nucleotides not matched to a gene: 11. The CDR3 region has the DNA TGTGCCAGCAGCCCTTCGACAGGGTCATCCGGCTACACCTTC. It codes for CASSPSTGSSGYTF.